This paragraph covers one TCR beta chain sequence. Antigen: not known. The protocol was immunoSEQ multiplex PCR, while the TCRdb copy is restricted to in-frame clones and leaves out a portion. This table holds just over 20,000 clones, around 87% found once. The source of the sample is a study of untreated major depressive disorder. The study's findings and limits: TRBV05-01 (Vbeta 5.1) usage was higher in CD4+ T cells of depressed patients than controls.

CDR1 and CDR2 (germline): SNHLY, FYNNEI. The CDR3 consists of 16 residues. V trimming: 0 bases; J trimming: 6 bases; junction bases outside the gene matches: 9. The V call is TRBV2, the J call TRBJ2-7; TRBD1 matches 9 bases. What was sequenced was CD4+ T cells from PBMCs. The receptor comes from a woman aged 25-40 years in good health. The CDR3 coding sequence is TGTGCCAGCAGTGAAGCGCGAGGGACAGGGTCTTTCGAGCAGTACTTC. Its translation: CASSEARGTGSFEQYF.